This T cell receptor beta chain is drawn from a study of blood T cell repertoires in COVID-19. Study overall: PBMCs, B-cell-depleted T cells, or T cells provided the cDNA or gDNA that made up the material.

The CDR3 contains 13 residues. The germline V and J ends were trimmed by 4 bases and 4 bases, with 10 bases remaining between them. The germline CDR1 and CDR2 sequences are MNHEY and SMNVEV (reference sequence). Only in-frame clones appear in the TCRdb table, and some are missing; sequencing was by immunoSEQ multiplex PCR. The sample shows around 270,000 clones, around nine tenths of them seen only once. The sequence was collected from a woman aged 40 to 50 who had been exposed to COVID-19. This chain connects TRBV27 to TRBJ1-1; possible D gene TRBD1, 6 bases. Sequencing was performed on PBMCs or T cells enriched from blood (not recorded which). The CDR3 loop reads CASSSGVGTEAFF. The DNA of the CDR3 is TGTGCCAGCAGTTCAGGGGTAGGCACTGAAGCTTTCTTT.